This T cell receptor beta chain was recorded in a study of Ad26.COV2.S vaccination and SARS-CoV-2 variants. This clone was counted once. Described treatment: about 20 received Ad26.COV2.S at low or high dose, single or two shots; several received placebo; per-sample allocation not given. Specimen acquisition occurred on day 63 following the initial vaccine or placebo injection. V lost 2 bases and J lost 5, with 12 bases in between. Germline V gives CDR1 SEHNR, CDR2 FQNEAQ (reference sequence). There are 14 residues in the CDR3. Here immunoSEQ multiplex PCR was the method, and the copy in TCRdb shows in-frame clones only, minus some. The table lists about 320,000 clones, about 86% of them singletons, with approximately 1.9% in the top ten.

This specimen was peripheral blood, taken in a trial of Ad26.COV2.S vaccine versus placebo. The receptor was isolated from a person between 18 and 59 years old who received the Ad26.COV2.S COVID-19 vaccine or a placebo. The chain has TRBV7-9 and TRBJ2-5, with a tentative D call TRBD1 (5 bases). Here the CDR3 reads CASSLMQGVETQYF. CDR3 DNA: TGTGCCAGCAGCTTAATGCAGGGCGTCGAGACCCAGTACTTC.